This is a list of T cell receptor beta chains from one sample in a study of neoadjuvant nivolumab and ipilimumab in lung cancer. Using immunoSEQ multiplex PCR, the repertoire was profiled, and TCRdb retains in-frame clones only, with some absent. Of 25,000 or so clones in the sample, approximately 83% were seen once. Sequencing was performed on tumor tissue, taken after neoadjuvant nivolumab, alone or with ipilimumab, at or shortly before surgery. These TCRs come from an adult with non-small cell lung cancer. Each CDR3 is given with its conserved first and last residue. A D gene is named only where the DNA matches it firmly. Part of the rows lack a size; the others show once, few, many or a class for expanded clones.

j_call cdr3_length clone_size v_call d_call cdr3_aa cdr3_nt
TRBJ2-3 15 NA TRBV28 TRBD2 CASSLALAGGDTQYF TGTGCCAGCAGTTTAGCACTAGCGGGGGGAGATACGCAGTATTTT
TRBJ2-7 13 NA TRBV29-1 NA CSVRGEAFYEQYF TGCAGCGTGAGGGGGGAGGCTTTTTACGAGCAGTACTTC
TRBJ2-7 17 NA TRBV5-1 TRBD2 CASTTSGGPGQVYEQYF TGCGCCAGCACGACTAGCGGGGGGCCGGGCCAGGTATACGAGCAGTACTTC
TRBJ1-4 15 NA TRBV6-6 TRBD1 CASSYSTGLNEKLFF TGTGCCAGCAGTTACTCGACAGGGTTAAATGAAAAACTGTTTTTT
TRBJ2-1 13 NA TRBV6-6 NA CASTTGAVYEQFF TGTGCCAGCACAACGGGGGCAGTCTATGAGCAGTTCTTC
TRBJ1-1 15 few TRBV21-1 NA CASSSVEGKRTEAFF TGTGCCAGCAGCAGCGTTGAAGGGAAGAGGACTGAAGCTTTCTTT
TRBJ1-1 13 few TRBV6-5 NA CASGRFMSTEAFF TGTGCCAGCGGTAGGTTTATGTCCACTGAAGCTTTCTTT
TRBJ1-1 15 NA TRBV7-9 TRBD1 CASSSTGILGTEAFF TGTGCCAGCAGCTCGACAGGGATACTGGGCACTGAAGCTTTCTTT
TRBJ2-5 15 NA TRBV11-2 NA CASSSQGGYQETQYF TGTGCCAGCAGCTCTCAGGGGGGTTACCAAGAGACCCAGTACTTC
TRBJ1-3 16 NA TRBV7-2 TRBD1 CASSPRQGASGNTIYF TGTGCCAGCAGCCCGAGACAGGGGGCCTCTGGAAACACCATATATTTT
TRBJ2-3 16 NA TRBV6-4 TRBD1 CASSDGQGGSTDTQYF TGTGCCAGCAGTGACGGACAGGGCGGGAGCACAGATACGCAGTATTTT
TRBJ1-1 15 NA TRBV28 NA CASSLAGDMNTEAFF TGTGCCAGCAGTTTGGCAGGGGATATGAACACTGAAGCTTTCTTT
TRBJ1-1 15 NA TRBV7-8 NA CASRPWVYMNTEAFF TGTGCCAGCAGACCGTGGGTCTACATGAACACTGAAGCTTTCTTT
TRBJ2-5 14 few TRBV5-6 NA CASSLQGFGETQYF TGTGCCAGCAGCCTGCAGGGTTTCGGCGAGACCCAGTACTTC
TRBJ2-7 14 medium-sized TRBV29-1 TRBD2 CSVEAAAGTYEQYF TGCAGCGTTGAAGCGGCAGCGGGGACCTACGAGCAGTACTTC
TRBJ2-7 12 NA TRBV5-6 NA CASSKDFYEQYF TGTGCCAGCAGCAAGGACTTCTACGAGCAGTACTTC
TRBJ2-3 18 NA TRBV4-1 NA CASSQHPKLAPSTDTQYF TGCGCCAGCAGCCAACATCCCAAACTAGCCCCAAGCACAGATACGCAGTATTTT
TRBJ1-1 16 NA TRBV6-1 TRBD1 CASSDPGTGGATEAFF TGTGCCAGCAGTGACCCCGGGACAGGGGGCGCGACTGAAGCTTTCTTT
TRBJ1-4 19 once TRBV30 NA CATTRLERPDTGSNEKLFF TGTGCTACTACACGCCTGGAACGCCCAGATACAGGGTCGAATGAAAAACTGTTTTTT
TRBJ1-1 15 NA TRBV15 NA CATSREEGRGTEAFF TGTGCCACCAGCAGAGAAGAGGGAAGGGGCACTGAAGCTTTCTTT
TRBJ2-4 17 NA TRBV10-2 NA CASSESTGIRGENIQYF TGCGCCAGCAGTGAGTCGACGGGGATACGTGGGGAAAACATTCAGTACTTC
TRBJ1-2 15 NA TRBV7-2 TRBD1 CASSPGQGTNYGYTF TGTGCCAGCAGCCCCGGACAGGGTACTAACTATGGCTACACCTTC
TRBJ2-2 15 NA TRBV9 NA CASSVALDGTGELFF TGTGCCAGCAGCGTAGCTCTGGACGGGACCGGGGAGCTGTTTTTT
TRBJ2-7 14 few TRBV28 NA CASRVGVGTYEQYF TGTGCCAGCAGGGTTGGGGTCGGCACCTACGAGCAGTACTTC
TRBJ1-2 15 NA TRBV28 NA CASSSEAGTWDGYTF TGTGCCAGCAGTTCGGAGGCCGGGACCTGGGATGGCTACACCTTC
TRBJ2-3 17 NA TRBV15 NA CATSRDNGVGGTDTQYF TGTGCCACCAGCAGAGATAATGGGGTAGGGGGCACAGATACGCAGTATTTT
TRBJ2-7 14 NA TRBV6-5 TRBD1 CASRGTASPYEQYF TGTGCCAGCCGTGGGACAGCTTCCCCCTACGAGCAGTACTTC
TRBJ2-3 14 NA TRBV29-1 NA CSVVPIDSTDTQYF TGCAGCGTTGTCCCTATTGACAGCACAGATACGCAGTATTTT
TRBJ2-7 14 NA TRBV7-9 NA CASSLVRIPYEQYF TGTGCCAGCAGCTTAGTACGGATTCCCTACGAGCAGTACTTC
TRBJ1-1 15 NA TRBV6-5 NA CASSYSPGGRTEAFF TGTGCCAGCAGTTACTCGCCGGGGGGGAGGACTGAAGCTTTCTTT
TRBJ2-1 13 NA TRBV18 NA CASSLREDNEQFF TGTGCCAGCTCACTGCGAGAAGACAATGAGCAGTTCTTC
TRBJ2-7 11 few TRBV2 NA CASSVGYEQYF TGTGCCAGCAGTGTGGGGTACGAGCAGTACTTC
TRBJ2-2 16 NA TRBV5-1 NA CASSLDVQGNTGELFF TGCGCCAGCAGCTTGGACGTCCAGGGGAACACCGGGGAGCTGTTTTTT
TRBJ1-3 16 NA TRBV7-2 NA CASSLAGYNSGNTIYF TGTGCCAGCAGCTTAGCGGGCTACAACTCTGGAAACACCATATATTTT
TRBJ1-2 16 NA TRBV15 TRBD1 CATSRDLGTALYGYTF TGTGCCACCAGCAGAGATTTGGGGACAGCCCTTTATGGCTACACCTTC
TRBJ1-5 12 NA TRBV18 NA CASSLQNQPQHF TGTGCCAGCTCCTTACAGAATCAGCCCCAGCATTTT
TRBJ2-3 14 NA TRBV7-9 NA CASSLDKSTDTQYF TGTGCCAGCAGCTTAGACAAAAGCACAGATACGCAGTATTTT
TRBJ2-7 13 NA TRBV4-1 NA CASSHTGTYEQYF TGCGCCAGCAGCCACACAGGGACCTACGAGCAGTACTTC
TRBJ2-1 14 NA TRBV29-1 NA CSVRARGGYNEQFF TGCAGCGTCAGGGCGAGGGGGGGTTACAATGAGCAGTTCTTC
TRBJ2-2 18 NA TRBV5-4 TRBD1 CASSLLRDRGLGTGELFF TGTGCCAGCAGCTTGCTCCGGGACAGGGGGCTGGGCACCGGGGAGCTGTTTTTT
TRBJ2-1 14 once TRBV6-1 TRBD1 CASRDREFYNEQFF TGTGCCAGCAGGGACAGGGAATTCTACAATGAGCAGTTCTTC
TRBJ2-3 15 once TRBV2 TRBD2 CASSGSGVGTDTQYF TGTGCCAGCAGTGGTAGCGGGGTCGGCACAGATACGCAGTATTTT
TRBJ2-7 14 few TRBV18 NA CASSPALTGYEQYF TGTGCCAGCTCACCGGCCTTGACCGGCTACGAGCAGTACTTC
TRBJ1-2 13 NA TRBV7-2 NA CASSSQVDYGYTF TGTGCCAGCAGCTCACAGGTCGACTATGGCTACACCTTC
TRBJ2-1 14 NA TRBV12-5 TRBD1 CASVPGQGYNEQFF TGTGCTAGCGTCCCGGGACAGGGTTACAATGAGCAGTTCTTC